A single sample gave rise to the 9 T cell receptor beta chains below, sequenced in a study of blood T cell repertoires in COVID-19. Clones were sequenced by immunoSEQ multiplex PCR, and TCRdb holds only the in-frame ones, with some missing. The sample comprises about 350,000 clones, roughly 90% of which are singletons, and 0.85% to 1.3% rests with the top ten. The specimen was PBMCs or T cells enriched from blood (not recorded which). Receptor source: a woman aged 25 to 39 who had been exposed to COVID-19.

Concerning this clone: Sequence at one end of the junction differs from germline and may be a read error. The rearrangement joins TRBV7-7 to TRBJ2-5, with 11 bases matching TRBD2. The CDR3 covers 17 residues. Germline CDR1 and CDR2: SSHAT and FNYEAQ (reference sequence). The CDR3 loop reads CASSARSGRDITQTQYF. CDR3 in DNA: TGTGCTAGCAGCGCACGTAGCGGGAGGGACATTACTCAGACCCAGTACTTC.

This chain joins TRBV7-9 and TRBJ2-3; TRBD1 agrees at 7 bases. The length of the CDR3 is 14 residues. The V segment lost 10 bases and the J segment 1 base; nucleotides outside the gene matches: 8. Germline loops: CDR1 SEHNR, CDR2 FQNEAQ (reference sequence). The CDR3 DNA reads TGTGCCACCATGTTGGGGACAGGCACAGATACGCAGTATTTT. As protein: CATMLGTGTDTQYF.

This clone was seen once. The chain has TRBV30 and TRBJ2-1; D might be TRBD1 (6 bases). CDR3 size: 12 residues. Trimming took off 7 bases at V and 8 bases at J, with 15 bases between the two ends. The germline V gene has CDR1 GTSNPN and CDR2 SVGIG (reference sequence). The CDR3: CASRAGVDEQFF. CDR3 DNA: TGTGCCTCAAGAGCAGGGGTCGATGAGCAGTTCTTC.

As DNA, the CDR3 is TGTGCCAGCAGCTTAGTGCGGTCGGCGGGAGGTCAAGAGACCCAGTACTTC. It translates to CASSLVRSAGGQETQYF. V gene TRBV7-6 combines with J gene TRBJ2-5; 8 nucleotides align to TRBD2. The CDR3 loop spans 17 amino acids. Germline V gives CDR1 SGHVS, CDR2 FNYEAQ. V lost 1 base to trimming and J lost 2 bases; unmatched junction nucleotides: 9.

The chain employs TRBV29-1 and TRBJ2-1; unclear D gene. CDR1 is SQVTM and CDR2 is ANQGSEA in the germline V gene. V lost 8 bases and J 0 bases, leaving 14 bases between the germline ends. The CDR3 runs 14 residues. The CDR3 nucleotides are TGCAGCCCACGTACGCTTAGCTCCTACAATGAGCAGTTCTTC. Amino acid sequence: CSPRTLSSYNEQFF.

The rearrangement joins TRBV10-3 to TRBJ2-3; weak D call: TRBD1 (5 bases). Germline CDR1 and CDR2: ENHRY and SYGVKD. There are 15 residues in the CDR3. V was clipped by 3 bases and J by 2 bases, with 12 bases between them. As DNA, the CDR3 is TGTGCCATCAGTGACTCAGTGACAGACACAGATACGCAGTATTTT. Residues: CAISDSVTDTDTQYF.

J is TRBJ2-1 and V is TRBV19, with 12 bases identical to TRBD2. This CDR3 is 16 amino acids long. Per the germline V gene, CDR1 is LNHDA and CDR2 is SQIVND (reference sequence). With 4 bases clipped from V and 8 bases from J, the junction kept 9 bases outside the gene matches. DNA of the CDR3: TGTGCCAGTAGTAGCGGACTAGCGGGATACGCGGATGAGCAGTTCTTC. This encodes CASSSGLAGYADEQFF.

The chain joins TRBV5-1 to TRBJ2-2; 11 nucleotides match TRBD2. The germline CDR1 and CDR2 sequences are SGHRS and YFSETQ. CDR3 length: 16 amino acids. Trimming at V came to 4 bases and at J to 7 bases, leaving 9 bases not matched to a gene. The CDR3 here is CASSPGLADFNGELFF. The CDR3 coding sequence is TGCGCCAGCAGCCCGGGACTAGCGGACTTCAACGGGGAGCTGTTTTTT.

The CDR3 loop is CASSSPTSGQETQYF. CDR3 bases: TGTGCCAGCAGTTCCCCGACTAGCGGTCAAGAGACCCAGTACTTC. This chain connects TRBV27 to TRBJ2-5; TRBD2 agrees at 9 bases. The CDR3 is made up of 15 amino acids. V lost 4 bases, J lost 2 bases, and 5 bases stayed unmatched. Germline CDR1 and CDR2: MNHEY and SMNVEV (reference sequence).